These 30 T cell receptor beta chains came from one sample sequenced in a study of graft-versus-host responses after intestinal transplantation. Libraries were prepared by immunoSEQ multiplex PCR; TCRdb keeps only in-frame clonotypes and omits some of them. The data show approximately 19,000 clones, over 65% seen once. Graft tissue was processed to release intraepithelial and lamina propria lymphocytes. Sequencing used ileum tissue, obtained 20 days after intestinal transplant. These receptor sequences come from a human patient who received an intestinal transplant, so some T cells may come from the graft donor.

This clone has just a few counts. The V and J genes are TRBV10-2 and TRBJ2-7; TRBD2 agrees at 10 bases. The germline CDR1 and CDR2 sequences are WSHSY and SAAADI. The CDR3 is 13 amino acids. V lost 4 bases and J lost 7; bases outside the gene matches: 4. CDR3 nucleotides: TGCGCCAGCAGTGGACTAGCGGGTTGGGAGCAGTACTTC. It codes for CASSGLAGWEQYF.

This clone showed up just a few times. J is TRBJ2-3 and V is TRBV15; the match to TRBD2 covers 8 bases. Germline lookup yields CDR1 LNHNV and CDR2 YYDKDF (reference sequence). The CDR3 is 16 amino acids. Trimming at V came to 1 base and at J to 3 bases, leaving 6 bases not matched to a gene. The CDR3 region is CATSRGTSIGTDTQYF. The CDR3 DNA is TGTGCCACCAGCAGAGGGACTAGCATAGGGACAGATACGCAGTATTTT.

The chain's CDR3 is CASSRSSGYNSPLHF. Written as DNA, the CDR3 is TGTGCCAGCAGCCGCTCATCCGGGTATAATTCACCCCTCCACTTT. The genes are TRBV4-2 and TRBJ1-6; no clear D. Germline loops: CDR1 LGHNA, CDR2 YNFKEQ. The germline V and J ends were trimmed by 4 bases and 4 bases, with 11 bases remaining between them. CDR3 length: 15 residues.

This clone was seen only once. This sequence joins TRBV7-6 and TRBJ1-2; D is unclear. Per the germline V gene, CDR1 is SGHVS and CDR2 is FNYEAQ. CDR3 length: 12 amino acids. V gave up 4 bases and J gave up 8 bases, with 11 bases separating them. The DNA for the CDR3 is TGTGCCAGCAGCTCAGGTCCGGGGGGCTACACCTTC. It encodes CASSSGPGGYTF.

This sequence joins TRBV19 and TRBJ1-5, with TRBD1 as a possible D gene (5 bases). Between the trimmed V and J ends, which lost 5 bases and 6 bases, there was a span of 14 bases. The CDR3 totals 14 residues. Germline-derived CDR1 and CDR2 are LNHDA and SQIVND (reference sequence). The CDR3 region is CASSYRTLIQPQHF. DNA of the CDR3: TGTGCCAGTAGTTACAGGACCTTGATTCAGCCCCAGCATTTT.

The chain is built from TRBV29-1 and TRBJ2-1, with D uncertain. The germline V gene has CDR1 SQVTM and CDR2 ANQGSEA. Deletions cut 8 bases from V and 1 base from J, with 18 bases between. CDR3 size: 15 residues. In nucleotides, the CDR3 is TGCAGCTCCAACGGAGCTTATCCTTCCTACAATGAGCAGTTCTTC. It codes for CSSNGAYPSYNEQFF.

This clone was counted only a few times. J is TRBJ1-1 and V is TRBV4-1; D uncertain. This CDR3 is 16 amino acids long. Germline V CDR1 and CDR2: MGHRA, YSYEKL. V was shortened by 0 bases and J by 1 base, with 12 bases between the two germline ends. DNA of the CDR3: TGCGCCAGCAGCCAAGACGGCACGGCAGGGAACACTGAAGCTTTCTTT. Its protein product is CASSQDGTAGNTEAFF.

This clone showed up just a few times. The chain has TRBV10-3 and TRBJ2-5; 8 nucleotides agree with TRBD1. Matching the DNA end better, TRBJ2-7 makes the J call doubtful. Per the germline V gene, CDR1 is ENHRY and CDR2 is SYGVKD. This CDR3 comprises 12 residues. CDR3 coding DNA: TGTGCCATAGGGACAGGAGACTACGAGCAGTACTTC. Residues: CAIGTGDYEQYF.

V and J are TRBV30 and TRBJ2-1; TRBD2 agrees at 7 bases. The V and J ends lost 5 bases and 4 bases, in that order; junction bases with no gene match: 8. The CDR3 has 14 residues. From germline, CDR1 is GTSNPN and CDR2 SVGIG (reference sequence). CDR3 loop: CAWQPGLQYNEQFF. CDR3 nucleotides: TGTGCCTGGCAACCGGGACTACAATACAATGAGCAGTTCTTC.

This clone qualifies as medium-sized (0.01 to 0.1%). The V gene is TRBV7-8, the J gene TRBJ2-3, with no clear D. Germline loops: CDR1 SGHVS, CDR2 FQNEAQ. The V end lost 4 bases, the J end lost 6 bases, and 11 bases lay between the germline ends. CDR3 length equals 13 residues. The CDR3 nucleotides are TGTGCCAGCAGCTCGCTAGGAACGGATACGCAGTATTTT. It specifies CASSSLGTDTQYF.

CDR3 amino acids: CASSRDRGIEAFF. The DNA of the CDR3 is TGTGCCAGCAGCCGGGACAGGGGGATTGAAGCTTTCTTT. J is TRBJ1-1 and V is TRBV6-6, with 11 bases matching TRBD1. This CDR3 is built from 13 residues. V trimming: 6 bases; J trimming: 7 bases; junction bases outside the gene matches: 4. Germline V gives CDR1 MNHNY, CDR2 SVGAGI (reference sequence).

This chain links TRBV5-3 with TRBJ1-4; D gene ambiguous. TRBV5-3 is treated as an ORF (open reading frame) with a function not yet certain. V was cut by 3 bases and J by 6 bases, with 15 bases left in between. The CDR3 length is 15 residues. The CDR3 DNA reads as TGTGCCAGAAGCTCGAACGGTCTTGCCCATGAAAAACTGTTTTTT. It specifies CARSSNGLAHEKLFF.

The chain recombines TRBV28 with TRBJ1-1, with D possibly matching TRBD1 (6 bases). This CDR3 spans 11 amino acids. V dropped 5 bases and J dropped 6 bases, with 7 bases sitting between them. Germline V CDR1 and CDR2: MDHEN, SYDVKM. The CDR3 sequence: CASSRQAEAFF. As DNA, the CDR3 is TGTGCCAGCAGTAGACAGGCTGAAGCTTTCTTT. Supplemented by reference TRBV28 and TRBJ1-1, the full variable domain reads DVKVTQSSRYLVKRTGEKVFLECVQDMDHENMFWYRQDPGLGLRLIYFSYDVKMKEKGDIPEGYSVSREKKERFSLILESASTNQTSMYLCASSRQAEAFFGQGTRLTVV.

The chain recombines TRBV5-4 with TRBJ2-1; 8 nucleotides align to TRBD2. Trimming at V came to 2 bases and at J to 7 bases, leaving 8 bases not matched to a gene. The CDR3 is 15 amino acids. Germline loops: CDR1 SGHNT, CDR2 YYREEE (reference sequence). Here the CDR3 reads CASSFQAGVFNEQFF. The CDR3 DNA sequence: TGTGCCAGCAGCTTCCAAGCGGGAGTCTTTAATGAGCAGTTCTTC.

The chain uses TRBV5-1 and TRBJ2-7, with a weak D call TRBD2 (6 bases). The germline V gene encodes CDR1 SGHRS and CDR2 YFSETQ. The germline V and J ends were trimmed by 1 base and 0 bases, with 11 bases remaining between them. This CDR3 contains 15 residues. CDR3 residues: CASSLISGSSYEQYF. Written as DNA, the CDR3 is TGCGCCAGCAGCTTGATCTCCGGGAGCTCCTACGAGCAGTACTTC.

This chain connects TRBV11-3 to TRBJ1-3; 8 bases agree with TRBD1. With 5 bases clipped from V and 4 bases from J, the junction kept 7 bases outside the gene matches. The CDR3 is 15 amino acids. Per germline, CDR1 SGHNT and CDR2 YENEEA. The CDR3 is CASSHRTGRGNTIYF. CDR3 DNA: TGTGCCAGCAGCCATCGGACAGGGAGGGGAAACACCATATATTTT.

A single count supports this clone. DNA of the CDR3: TGTGCCAGCAGCCAAGGGGCTCCGTTTGAAAAACTGTTTTTT. This sequence encodes CASSQGAPFEKLFF. This chain connects TRBV4-2 to TRBJ1-4; D is unclear. There are 14 residues in the CDR3. Germline CDR1 and CDR2: LGHNA and YNFKEQ. With 1 base removed from V and 7 bases from J, the gap between germline ends came to 10 bases.

The V call is TRBV9, the J call TRBJ2-1; 9 nucleotides line up with TRBD2. After removal of 3 bases from V and 3 bases from J, the junction contained 4 bases not matched to a gene. CDR1 is SGDLS and CDR2 is YYNGEE in the germline V gene. This CDR3 contains 15 residues. The CDR3 bases are TGTGCCAGCAGCGGTCGACTAGCGGACTACAATGAGCAGTTCTTC. Translating it yields CASSGRLADYNEQFF. Based on the CDR3 plus reference TRBV9 and TRBJ2-1, the full variable domain is DSGVTQTPKHLITATGQRVTLRCSPRSGDLSVYWYQQSLDQGLQFLIQYYNGEERAKGNILERFSAQQFPDLHSELNLSSLELGDSALYFCASSGRLADYNEQFFGPGTRLTVL.

V is TRBV7-2 and J is TRBJ1-3; 8 nucleotides line up with TRBD1. Per the germline V gene, CDR1 is SGHTA and CDR2 is FQGNSA. The V and J ends lost 3 bases and 3 bases, in that order; junction bases with no gene match: 7. The CDR3 runs 16 residues. The CDR3 nucleotides read TGTGCCAGCAGCTTCACAGGGGGTCTAGGTGGAAACACCATATATTTT. Its protein product is CASSFTGGLGGNTIYF.

This chain uses TRBV18 with TRBJ2-1; 12 nucleotides agree with TRBD2. The trim removed 2 bases at V and 2 bases at J, leaving 1 base unmatched. The germline V gene encodes CDR1 KGHSH and CDR2 LQKENI. The length of the CDR3 is 16 residues. The CDR3: CASSPSSGRAYNEQFF. The DNA of the CDR3 is TGTGCCAGCTCACCATCTAGCGGGAGGGCCTACAATGAGCAGTTCTTC.

The V gene is TRBV7-8, the J gene TRBJ1-2; a weak D match, TRBD1 (5 bases). CDR1 and CDR2 from the germline V gene are SGHVS and FQNEAQ. The CDR3 runs 13 residues. Trimming shortened V by 5 bases and J by 3 bases, and 10 bases separated the two germline ends. CDR3 nucleotide sequence: TGTGCCAGCAGCCAGGGACTATACTATGGCTACACCTTC. Translation gives CASSQGLYYGYTF.

V is TRBV27 and J is TRBJ2-1; D may be TRBD2 (6 bases). This CDR3 region has 16 residues. V lost 2 bases and J lost 4, with 15 bases in between. Germline V lookup: CDR1 MNHEY, CDR2 SMNVEV (reference sequence). CDR3: CASSLIGGISYNEQFF. In nucleotides, the CDR3 is TGTGCCAGCAGTTTAATTGGCGGGATCTCGTACAATGAGCAGTTCTTC.

This clone occurred a few times. The V and J genes are TRBV28 and TRBJ1-2; TRBD1 matches at 8 bases. The ends lost 5 bases at V and 3 bases at J; junction bases unmatched: 8. The CDR3 spans 15 residues. The germline V gene has CDR1 MDHEN and CDR2 SYDVKM. CDR3 residues: CASSPSGTGYYGYTF. CDR3 DNA sequence: TGTGCCAGCAGTCCCTCCGGGACAGGCTACTATGGCTACACCTTC.

This clone was detected only a few times. V and J are TRBV6-5 and TRBJ1-1, with D tentatively TRBD1 (5 bases). The CDR3 runs 15 residues. The V and J ends lost 0 bases and 0 bases respectively, with 8 bases between them. Germline CDR1 reads MNHEY; CDR2 reads SVGAGI. CDR3: CASSYSKQVNTEAFF. CDR3 bases: TGTGCCAGCAGTTACTCGAAACAGGTGAACACTGAAGCTTTCTTT.

The chain couples TRBV7-2 to TRBJ2-7; 7 bases agree with TRBD1. This CDR3 is built from 14 residues. CDR1 and CDR2 (germline): SGHTA, FQGNSA. With 3 bases clipped from V and 5 bases from J, the junction kept 7 bases outside the gene matches. The DNA for the CDR3 is TGTGCCAGCAGCTTGACGACAGGGTACCACGAGCAGTACTTC. Protein sequence: CASSLTTGYHEQYF.

The V and J genes are TRBV5-4 and TRBJ2-7, with D possibly being TRBD1 (6 bases). V lost 4 bases and J lost 3, with 17 bases in between. Looked up from germline, CDR1 is SGHNT and CDR2 is YYREEE (reference sequence). The CDR3 runs 15 residues. Here the CDR3 DNA reads TGTGCCAGCAGCCAAGAAGGGGGAGACTTCTACGAGCAGTACTTC. Translated: CASSQEGGDFYEQYF.

The CDR3 DNA reads TGCAGCGCCGTAACAGGGGGCGCGGGAGAGCAGTACTTC. This codes for CSAVTGGAGEQYF. The genes are TRBV29-1 and TRBJ2-7; TRBD1 agrees at 9 bases. CDR1 and CDR2 (germline): SQVTM, ANQGSEA. The CDR3 totals 13 residues. V was clipped by 7 bases and J by 7 bases; unmatched bases: 11.

The chain recombines TRBV27 with TRBJ1-1, with 7 bases aligning to TRBD1. V trimming: 5 bases; J trimming: 6 bases; junction bases outside the gene matches: 9. The CDR3 covers 14 residues. The germline V gene encodes CDR1 MNHEY and CDR2 SMNVEV (reference sequence). CDR3 coding DNA: TGTGCCAGCAGTCAAGATACAGGGGTGGCTGAAGCTTTCTTT. It encodes CASSQDTGVAEAFF.

The J gene is TRBJ2-2, the V gene TRBV30, with D unresolved. The V and J ends lost 4 bases and 6 bases respectively, with 9 bases between them. In germline, CDR1 is GTSNPN, CDR2 SVGIG (reference sequence). This CDR3 contains 12 residues. DNA for the CDR3: TGTGCCTGGAAACAGTCTGCCGGGGAGCTGTTTTTT. It codes for CAWKQSAGELFF.

The chain employs TRBV6-4 and TRBJ2-1, with TRBD2 matching 9 bases. J gave up 12 bases and V 2 bases, and 5 bases lay outside the gene matches. The length of the CDR3 is 13 residues. CDR1 and CDR2 (germline): MRHNA, SNTAGT. This chain's CDR3 is CASSDGTAGGQFF. Written as DNA, the CDR3 is TGTGCCAGCAGTGACGGGACAGCGGGAGGGCAGTTCTTC.